This TCR beta chain was identified during a study of blood T cells in healthy people across ages. A second PCR, run for roughly 7 to 12 cycles, used a sample-barcoded 5' primer plus a J-beta primer mix. TCRdb processed the 5' RACE reads anew with MiXCR; each CDR3 protein has one entry. The data contain nearly 800,000 distinct CDR3 sequences, approximately 53% of them singletons. The length of the CDR3 is 18 residues. CDR1 is MNHEY and CDR2 is SMNVEV in the germline V gene (reference sequence). Trimming cost V 2 bases and J 0 bases; bases outside gene matches: 10. This sequence originates from a man aged 35-49 years in good health. This sequence joins TRBV27 and TRBJ2-1; 7 positions match TRBD2. Material for sequencing was blood. CDR3 amino acids: CASSLTGGAGSSYNEQFF. The CDR3 coding sequence is TGTGCCAGCAGTTTAACGGGGGGAGCGGGAAGCTCCTACAATGAGCAGTTCTTC.